What follows are 3 T cell receptor beta chains derived from one specimen sequenced in a study of blood T cell repertoires in COVID-19. Libraries were prepared by immunoSEQ multiplex PCR; TCRdb keeps only in-frame clonotypes and omits some of them. The repertoire has around 76,000 clones, about 93% of them found once; the top ten carry around 5.4%. Sequenced material: peripheral blood. The receptors were gathered from a human donor in a cohort sampled during active COVID-19.

This clone was recorded only once. This rearrangement joins TRBV7-2 to TRBJ1-6; tentatively, D is TRBD1 (6 bases). CDR1 is SGHTA and CDR2 is FQGNSA in the germline V gene. The ends were cut back, 0 bases at V and 5 bases at J, with 11 bases in the middle. The CDR3 loop spans 16 amino acids. CDR3 nucleotide sequence: TGTGCCAGCAGCTTAGCGGCCCGGGACAATAATTCACCCCTCCACTTT. This encodes CASSLAARDNNSPLHF.

The chain joins TRBV5-1 to TRBJ2-1, with D unresolved. Per germline, CDR1 SGHRS and CDR2 YFSETQ. Trimming removed 5 bases from V and 0 bases from J, with 15 bases in between. The CDR3 has 16 amino acids. As DNA, the CDR3 is TGCGCCAGCAGTCCGGTCCCAAATCTCTCCTACAATGAGCAGTTCTTC. This translates into CASSPVPNLSYNEQFF.

This clone was seen a single time. This chain links TRBV7-2 with TRBJ1-5; a weak D match, TRBD1 (6 bases). The CDR3 is made up of 14 amino acids. V lost 7 bases, J lost 8 bases, and 18 bases lay in between. Germline values: CDR1 SGHTA, CDR2 FQGNSA. The CDR3 nucleotides are TGTGCCAGCACCCCGGGAGGAGGGGGTAAGCCCCAGCATTTT. As protein: CASTPGGGGKPQHF.